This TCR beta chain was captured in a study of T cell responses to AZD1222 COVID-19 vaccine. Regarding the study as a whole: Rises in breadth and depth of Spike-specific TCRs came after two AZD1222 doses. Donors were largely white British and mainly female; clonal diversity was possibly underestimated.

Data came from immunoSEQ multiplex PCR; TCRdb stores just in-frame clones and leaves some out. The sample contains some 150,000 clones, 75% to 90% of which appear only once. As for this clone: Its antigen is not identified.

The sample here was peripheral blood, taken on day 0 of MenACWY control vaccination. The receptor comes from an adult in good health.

The CDR3 loop reads CASSFRTDNEQFF. The CDR3 nucleotides are TGTGCCAGCAGTTTCAGGACTGACAATGAGCAGTTCTTC. This chain connects TRBV6-6 to TRBJ2-1, with D maybe TRBD2 (5 bases). Per germline, CDR1 MNHNY and CDR2 SVGAGI (reference sequence). The CDR3 consists of 13 residues. V was shortened by 4 bases and J by 5 bases, with 9 bases between the two germline ends.